What follows are 5 T cell receptor beta chains derived from one specimen sequenced in a study of spatial heterogeneity in lung cancer. Described time point: blood at routine non-recurrence follow-up after resection. TCRdb fed the 5' RACE reads into MiXCR, producing one record per CDR3 protein. The sample lists 40,000 or so distinct CDR3 sequences, 8% to 11% occurring once. This sample comprised PBMCs, obtained at follow-up. The receptors were gathered from a female donor with early-stage non-small cell lung cancer.

This clonotype was counted a few times. The J gene is TRBJ2-1, the V gene TRBV28; 14 bases agree with TRBD2. From germline, CDR1 is MDHEN and CDR2 SYDVKM. V gave up 3 bases and J gave up 2 bases; unmatched junction bases: 3. The CDR3 sequence is 17 residues long. CDR3 sequence reads: CASSFPTSGGAYNEQFF. In DNA form, the CDR3 reads TGTGCCAGCAGTTTCCCGACTAGCGGGGGGGCCTACAATGAGCAGTTCTTC.

The rearrangement joins TRBV30 to TRBJ1-3; 7 nucleotides agree with TRBD1. CDR1 and CDR2 from the germline V gene are GTSNPN and SVGIG (reference sequence). The CDR3 consists of 15 residues. Trimming cost V 1 base and J 0 bases; bases outside gene matches: 3. DNA for the CDR3: TGTGCCTGGAGTGGGCGACAGGGCTCTGGAAACACCATATATTTT. The encoded protein is CAWSGRQGSGNTIYF.

This clonotype was counted between two and nine times. The V gene is TRBV7-2, the J gene TRBJ2-3; possibly TRBD1 or TRBD2 for D (5 bases each). Germline V gives CDR1 SGHTA, CDR2 FQGNSA. Deletions cut 7 bases from V and 3 bases from J, with 11 bases between. The CDR3 contains 13 residues. The DNA of the CDR3 is TGTGCCAGCACCCCTGGGGGTACAGATACGCAGTATTTT. As protein: CASTPGGTDTQYF. Variable domain in full (rest from reference TRBV7-2 and TRBJ2-3): GAGVSQSPSNKVTEKGKDVELRCDPISGHTALYWYRQSLGQGLEFLIYFQGNSAPDKSGLPSDRFSAERTGGSVSTLTIQRTQQEDSAVYLCASTPGGTDTQYFGPGTRLTVL.

In its sample, this clonotype was seen many times. The J gene is TRBJ1-4, the V gene TRBV10-3; TRBD1 might be the D (6 bases). In germline, CDR1 is ENHRY, CDR2 SYGVKD. V was trimmed by 4 bases and J by 8 bases, leaving 14 bases between them. CDR3 length: 14 amino acids. CDR3 nucleotide sequence: TGTGCCATCAGTGCCGCGGGGGCAAAGGAAAAACTGTTTTTT. Translated: CAISAAGAKEKLFF.

The V gene is TRBV3-1, the J gene TRBJ1-3; D gene uncertain. This CDR3 has 15 residues. Looked up from germline, CDR1 is LGHDT and CDR2 is YNNKEL (reference sequence). V lost 3 bases to trimming and J lost 0 bases, with 9 bases between them. CDR3 residues: CASSHGQASGNTIYF. The CDR3 DNA sequence: TGTGCCAGCAGCCATGGTCAGGCCTCTGGAAACACCATATATTTT.